The entry below describes one TCR beta chain. The sample comes from a study of identical twins. V was cut by 2 bases and J by 0 bases, with 9 bases left in between. Germline CDR1 reads SGHRS; CDR2 reads YFSETQ. This CDR3 is built from 15 residues. TCRdb re-called the 5' RACE reads with MiXCR, one entry per CDR3 protein. The sample holds approximately 530,000 distinct CDR3 sequences; approximately 20% are singletons and the top ten take 0.45% to 0.5%. Another study also made use of these data, one on yellow fever vaccine responses in identical twins.

The sequencing sample was made of CD4+ T cells sorted from blood. The TCR comes from a woman under 30 in good health. This chain connects TRBV5-1 to TRBJ1-3, with D perhaps matching TRBD1 (6 bases). The CDR3 spells CASSFSGVSGNTIYF. CDR3 DNA: TGCGCCAGCAGCTTCTCAGGGGTCTCTGGAAACACCATATATTTT.